Following are 8 T cell receptor beta chains from one sample sequenced in a study of PD-1 blockade in classical Hodgkin lymphoma (dated by TCRdb to the early 2020s). The sample's time point, from its label and the paper: cycle 2 day 1 (C2D1) of nivolumab. Every trial patient had relapsed after autologous stem cell transplantation, and cohorts A, B and C differed in prior brentuximab vedotin exposure. The method was the immunoSEQ multiplex PCR assay. As stored in TCRdb, this immuneACCESS dataset retains in-frame rearrangements with V and J assigned. A fraction of the clones does not appear; measured against another copy, unresolved V genes explain less than half of the discrepancy, and the remainder lacks a known reason. This sample holds about 21,000 clones; around 67% were observed only once. The ten largest clones add up to around 22% of the sample. Sequences were derived from peripheral blood mononuclear cells (PBMCs), sampled before the second cycle of nivolumab. These receptors originate from a human donor with classical Hodgkin lymphoma.

The chain joins TRBV5-1 to TRBJ2-3, with a possible D match to TRBD1 (5 bases). The V gene lost 0 bases and the J gene lost 0 bases, with 14 bases spanning the gap. This CDR3 spans 17 amino acids. Germline V gives CDR1 SGHRS, CDR2 YFSETQ. The CDR3 reads CASSLGATDPSTDTQYF. CDR3 DNA sequence: TGCGCCAGCAGCTTGGGGGCGACAGATCCTAGCACAGATACGCAGTATTTT.

The rearrangement uses TRBV19 and TRBJ2-1; no definite D call. V dropped 1 base and J dropped 6 bases, with 16 bases sitting between them. The CDR3 covers 16 residues. Germline V gives CDR1 LNHDA, CDR2 SQIVND (reference sequence). The DNA for the CDR3 is TGTGCCAGTAGTATAGTGGGCGCAGACCCAAGCAATGAGCAGTTCTTC. It is translated as CASSIVGADPSNEQFF.

On this clone: Other DNA sequences in the same sample also yield this CDR3. The gene calls are TRBV27 and TRBJ2-1; tentatively, D is TRBD2 (5 bases). The V and J ends lost 0 bases and 0 bases respectively, with 9 bases between them. CDR3 size: 16 residues. CDR1 is MNHEY and CDR2 is SMNVEV in the germline V gene (reference sequence). Here the CDR3 reads CASSLSSASSYNEQFF. In DNA, the CDR3 is TGTGCCAGCAGTTTATCTAGCGCATCCTCCTACAATGAGCAGTTCTTC.

The genes are TRBV10-1 and TRBJ2-7; a possible D gene is TRBD2 (5 bases). Trimming shortened V by 6 bases and J by 3 bases, and 18 bases separated the two germline ends. This CDR3 spans 15 amino acids. Germline CDR1 is WNHNN and CDR2 is SYGVQD (reference sequence). CDR3 amino acids: CASSRSGSGYYEQYF. The CDR3 region has the DNA TGCGCCAGCAGCAGGTCGGGGTCGGGGTACTACGAGCAGTACTTC.

In this sample, this clone turned up a few times. The V gene is TRBV7-8, the J gene TRBJ2-1; 7 nucleotides align to TRBD2. Germline V CDR1 and CDR2: SGHVS, FQNEAQ. The V and J ends lost 2 bases and 8 bases, in that order; junction bases with no gene match: 9. This CDR3 has 15 residues. CDR3: CASSLSTTSRHEQFF. The DNA of the CDR3 is TGTGCCAGCAGCTTAAGTACGACTAGCAGACATGAGCAGTTCTTC.

The J gene is TRBJ2-5, the V gene TRBV6-1, with a possible D match to TRBD2 (6 bases). Matching the DNA end better, TRBJ2-7 makes the J call doubtful. This CDR3 has 15 residues. Per germline, CDR1 MNHNS and CDR2 SASEGT. The CDR3 DNA follows: TGTGCCAGCAGCCGGGGGACGGGGAGTTCCTACGAGCAGTACTTC. Translating it yields CASSRGTGSSYEQYF.

This rearrangement joins TRBV10-2 to TRBJ2-2; 12 bases match TRBD2. The CDR3 is 18 amino acids. J was trimmed by 4 bases and V by 7 bases; bases with no gene match: 13. CDR1 and CDR2 (germline): WSHSY, SAAADI. The CDR3 loop is CASIPLTSGSGGTGELFF. The CDR3 DNA is TGCGCCAGCATTCCTCTGACTAGCGGGAGCGGCGGCACCGGGGAGCTGTTTTTT.

This chain uses TRBV10-3 with TRBJ2-1, with D tentatively TRBD1 (6 bases). With 9 bases removed from V and 6 bases from J, the gap between germline ends came to 12 bases. Per germline, CDR1 ENHRY and CDR2 SYGVKD. The CDR3 is 12 residues long. The CDR3 DNA is TGTGCCATTAATACAGGGAGCAATGAGCAGTTCTTC. Its protein product is CAINTGSNEQFF.